The source of this T cell receptor (beta chain) is a study of CD8 T cells in Susac syndrome. RNA in amounts of roughly 0.5 to 1 ug was reverse transcribed with random hexamers. It was immunoSEQ multiplex PCR that amplified TCR beta CDR3 across 54 Vbeta and 13 Jbeta. TCRdb analysed the immunoSEQ multiplex PCR reads with MiXCR anew, one entry per CDR3 protein. The sample shows about 140,000 distinct CDR3 sequences, approximately 96% of them seen only once. The clonotype originates from a human donor with multiple sclerosis. The sequenced material came from CD4+ T cells from PBMCs.

The CDR3 DNA follows: TGTGCCACCGCGGCAGGGGAGTATTTACCCCTCCACTTT. Protein product: CATAAGEYLPLHF. The V and J genes are TRBV24-1 and TRBJ1-6, with a weak D call TRBD1 (6 bases). V gave up 9 bases and J gave up 12 bases, with 17 bases separating them. The CDR3 has 13 amino acids. Germline V gives CDR1 KGHDR, CDR2 SFDVKD.